This is a list of T cell receptor beta chains from one sample in a study of T-cell memory formation after mild COVID-19. In TCRdb, the 5' RACE reads were re-called with MiXCR into one record per CDR3 protein. The sample includes fewer than 350,000 distinct CDR3 sequences, roughly an eighth of them seen just once. Sequencing was carried out using PBMCs or a T cell subset sorted from them (not recorded which). Receptor source: a man aged 18 to 29 who had mild COVID-19 (a few samples of this study predate the infection). Cell type and time point are not known. Each CDR3 is given with its conserved first and last residue. The D gene is left open where the match is weak. Some rows have no size entry. The others give once, few or many, or a class for an expanded clone.

length | size | J | V | D | DNA | CDR3
10 | . | TRBJ1-2 | TRBV20-1 | . | TGCAGTGCTAGTACAGATGGCTACACCTTC | CSASTDGYTF
14 | . | TRBJ2-1 | TRBV2 | TRBD2 | TGTGCCAGCAGTGAATGGGGGGGTAAGGATGAGCAGTTCTTC | CASSEWGGKDEQFF
15 | few | TRBJ2-3 | TRBV2 | TRBD2 | TGTGCCAGCACCCGCCAGCGGGGGCACACAGATACGCAGTATTTT | CASTRQRGHTDTQYF
15 | many | TRBJ2-3 | TRBV2 | TRBD2 | TGTGCCAGCAGTGCGCGGGCGGGGGAGTCAGATACGCAGTATTTT | CASSARAGESDTQYF
14 | . | TRBJ1-4 | TRBV7-8 | TRBD1 | TGTGCCAGCAGCTACCGCAGGGGGGAGGAAAAACTGTTTTTT | CASSYRRGEEKLFF
13 | few | TRBJ1-2 | TRBV6-5 | TRBD1 | TGTGCCAGCAGTCAGACAGGGTCGGGTGGCTACACCTTC | CASSQTGSGGYTF
15 | many | TRBJ2-2 | TRBV28 | TRBD1 | TGTGCCAGCAGGAGCCTCAGGGGGAGCACCGGGGAGCTGTTTTTT | CASRSLRGSTGELFF
13 | few | TRBJ2-7 | TRBV20-1 | . | TGCAGTGCTAGGGTCCTTGGACTGGAGGAGCAGTACTTC | CSARVLGLEEQYF
13 | . | TRBJ2-5 | TRBV5-6 | . | TGTGCCAGCAGCTTATGGGTCGCGGAGACCCAGTACTTC | CASSLWVAETQYF
14 | . | TRBJ2-3 | TRBV5-5 | . | TGTGCCAGCAGTGGGGACTTCTCTTTAGATACGCAGTATTTT | CASSGDFSLDTQYF
17 | few | TRBJ2-2 | TRBV7-2 | . | TGTGCCAGCAGCTTACGCGCGTACGGGCCGAACACCGGGGAGCTGTTTTTT | CASSLRAYGPNTGELFF
17 | . | TRBJ2-2 | TRBV12-3/TRBV12-4 | . | TGTGCCAGCAGTTTTCTCGGGCTCCCGAGCTATAACGGGGAGCTGTTTTTT | CASSFLGLPSYNGELFF
15 | few | TRBJ2-1 | TRBV7-2 | TRBD2 | TGTGCCAGCAGCCAGCGGGGGGGCCGTTTCGGTGAGCAGTTCTTC | CASSQRGGRFGEQFF
14 | . | TRBJ1-2 | TRBV5-1 | . | TGCGCCAGCAGCTTGGTGACTCTTAACTATGGCTACACCTTC | CASSLVTLNYGYTF
15 | many | TRBJ1-1 | TRBV6-2/TRBV6-3 | TRBD1 | TGTGCCAGTTCATCCGGGACAGGGGGAGGCACTGAAGCTTTCTTT | CASSSGTGGGTEAFF
15 | few | TRBJ2-7 | TRBV6-5 | . | TGTGCCAGCAGCGGACCCACACGGAGCTCCTACGAGCAGTACTTC | CASSGPTRSSYEQYF
11 | . | TRBJ1-4 | TRBV12-3/TRBV12-4 | . | TGTGCCAGCAGACACGATGAAAAACTGTTTTTT | CASRHDEKLFF
14 | many | TRBJ2-5 | TRBV12-3/TRBV12-4 | . | TGTGCCAGCAGTTCAAACAGGGTCAAAGAGACCCAGTACTTC | CASSSNRVKETQYF
14 | few | TRBJ1-4 | TRBV12-3/TRBV12-4 | TRBD1 | TGTGCCAGCAGCCCCCAGGGGGAAGCTGAAAAACTGTTTTTT | CASSPQGEAEKLFF
14 | few | TRBJ2-3 | TRBV7-9 | TRBD2 | TGTGCCAGCAGGGGGGGGGACCGCACAGATACGCAGTATTTT | CASRGGDRTDTQYF